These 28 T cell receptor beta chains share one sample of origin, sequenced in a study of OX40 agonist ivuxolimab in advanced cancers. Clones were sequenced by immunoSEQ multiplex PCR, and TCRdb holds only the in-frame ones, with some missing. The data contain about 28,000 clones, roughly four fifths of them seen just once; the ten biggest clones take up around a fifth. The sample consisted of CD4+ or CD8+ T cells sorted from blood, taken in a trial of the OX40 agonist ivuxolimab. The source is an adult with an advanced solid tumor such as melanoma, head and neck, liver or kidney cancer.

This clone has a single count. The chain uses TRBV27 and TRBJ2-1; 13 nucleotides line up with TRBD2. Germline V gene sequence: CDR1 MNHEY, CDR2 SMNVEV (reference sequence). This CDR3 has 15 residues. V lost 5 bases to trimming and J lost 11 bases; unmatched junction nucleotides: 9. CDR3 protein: CASSHGLAGVWQQFF. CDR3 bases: TGTGCCAGCAGTCACGGACTAGCGGGGGTCTGGCAGCAGTTCTTC.

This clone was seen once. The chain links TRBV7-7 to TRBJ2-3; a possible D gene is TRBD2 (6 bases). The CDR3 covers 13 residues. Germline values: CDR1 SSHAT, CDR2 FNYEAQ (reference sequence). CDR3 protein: CATGGALTDTQYF. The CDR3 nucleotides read TGTGCTACCGGCGGGGCCCTCACAGATACGCAGTATTTT.

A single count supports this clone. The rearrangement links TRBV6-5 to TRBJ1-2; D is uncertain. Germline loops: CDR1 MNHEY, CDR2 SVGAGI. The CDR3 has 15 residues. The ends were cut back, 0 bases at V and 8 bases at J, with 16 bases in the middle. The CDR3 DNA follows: TGTGCCAGCAGTTACTCGAAGGCAGCGTCCGTAGGCTACACCTTC. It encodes CASSYSKAASVGYTF.

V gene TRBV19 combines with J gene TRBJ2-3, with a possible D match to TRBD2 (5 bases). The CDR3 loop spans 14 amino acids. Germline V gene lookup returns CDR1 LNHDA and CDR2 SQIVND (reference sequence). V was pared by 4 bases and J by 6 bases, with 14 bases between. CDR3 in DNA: TGTGCCAGTAGTACCCCCGAGCGGAGCGATACGCAGTATTTT. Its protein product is CASSTPERSDTQYF. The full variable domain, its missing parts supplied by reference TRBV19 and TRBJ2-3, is DGGITQSPKYLFRKEGQNVTLSCEQNLNHDAMYWYRQDPGQGLRLIYYSQIVNDFQKGDIAEGYSVSREKKESFPLTVTSAQKNPTAFYLCASSTPERSDTQYFGPGTRLTVL.

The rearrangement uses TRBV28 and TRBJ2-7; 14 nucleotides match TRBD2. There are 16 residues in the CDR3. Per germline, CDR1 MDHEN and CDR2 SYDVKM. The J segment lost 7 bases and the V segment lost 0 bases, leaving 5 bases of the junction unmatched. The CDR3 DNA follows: TGTGCCAGCAGTTTATGGACTAGCGGGAGGGCCTGGGAGCAGTACTTC. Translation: CASSLWTSGRAWEQYF.

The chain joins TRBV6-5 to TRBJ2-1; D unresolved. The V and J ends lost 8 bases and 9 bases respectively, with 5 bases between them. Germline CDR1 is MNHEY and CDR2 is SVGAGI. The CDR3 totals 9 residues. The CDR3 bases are TGTGCCAGCGAGCGTGAGCAGTTCTTC. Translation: CASEREQFF.

The CDR3 DNA reads TGTGCCAGCAGCGTGGGGGACTATTACACAGATACGCAGTATTTT. Translating gives CASSVGDYYTDTQYF. The chain employs TRBV5-8 and TRBJ2-3, with 7 bases that match TRBD2. Trimming removed 4 bases from V and 2 bases from J; junction bases left unmatched: 7. Germline V gene sequence: CDR1 SGHTS, CDR2 YDEGEE. There are 15 residues in the CDR3.

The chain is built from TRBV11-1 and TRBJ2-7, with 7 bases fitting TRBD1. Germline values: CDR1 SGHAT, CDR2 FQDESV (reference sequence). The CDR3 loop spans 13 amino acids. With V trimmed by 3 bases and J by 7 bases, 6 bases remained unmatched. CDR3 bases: TGTGCCAGCAGCTTGGGCACAGGGGATGAGCAGTACTTC. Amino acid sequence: CASSLGTGDEQYF.

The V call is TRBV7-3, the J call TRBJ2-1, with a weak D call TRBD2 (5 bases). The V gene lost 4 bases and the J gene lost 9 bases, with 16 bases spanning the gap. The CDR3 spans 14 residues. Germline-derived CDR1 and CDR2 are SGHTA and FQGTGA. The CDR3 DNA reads TGTGCCAGCAGCTCTTCCGGGGAGTACCGTGAGCAGTTCTTC. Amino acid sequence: CASSSSGEYREQFF.

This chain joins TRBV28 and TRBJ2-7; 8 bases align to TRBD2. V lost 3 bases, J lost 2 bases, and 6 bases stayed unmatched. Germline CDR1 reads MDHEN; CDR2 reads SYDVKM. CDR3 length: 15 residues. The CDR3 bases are TGTGCCAGCAGTTTTTTCACTAGCGGCGCCTACGAGCAGTACTTC. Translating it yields CASSFFTSGAYEQYF.

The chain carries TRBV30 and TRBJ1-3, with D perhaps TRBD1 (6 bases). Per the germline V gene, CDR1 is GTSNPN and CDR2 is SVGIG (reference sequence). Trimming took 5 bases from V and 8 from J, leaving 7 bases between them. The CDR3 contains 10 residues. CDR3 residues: CAWEGDTIYF. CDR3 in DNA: TGTGCCTGGGAGGGGGACACCATATATTTT.

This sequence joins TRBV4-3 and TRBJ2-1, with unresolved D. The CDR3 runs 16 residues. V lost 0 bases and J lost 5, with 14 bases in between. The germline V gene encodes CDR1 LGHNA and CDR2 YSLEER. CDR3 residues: CASSQDPRVWNNEQFF. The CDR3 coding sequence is TGCGCCAGCAGCCAAGATCCAAGGGTGTGGAACAATGAGCAGTTCTTC.

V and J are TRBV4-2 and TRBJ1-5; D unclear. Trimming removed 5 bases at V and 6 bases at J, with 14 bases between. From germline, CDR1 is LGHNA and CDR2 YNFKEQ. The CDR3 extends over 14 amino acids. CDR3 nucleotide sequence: TGTGCCAGCAGCGGGGAGGCCTCCAGTCAGCCCCAGCATTTT. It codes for CASSGEASSQPQHF.

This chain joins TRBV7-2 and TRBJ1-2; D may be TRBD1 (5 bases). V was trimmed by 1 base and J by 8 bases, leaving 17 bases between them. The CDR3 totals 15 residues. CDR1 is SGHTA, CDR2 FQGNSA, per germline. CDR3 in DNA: TGTGCCAGCAGCTTAGGGCCGGGGCTGTTAGAGGGCTACACCTTC. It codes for CASSLGPGLLEGYTF.

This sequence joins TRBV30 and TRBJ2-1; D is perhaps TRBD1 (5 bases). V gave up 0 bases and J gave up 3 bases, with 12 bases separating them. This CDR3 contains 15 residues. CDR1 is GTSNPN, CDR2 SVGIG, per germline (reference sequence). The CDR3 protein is CAWSVLATDYNEQFF. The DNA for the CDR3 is TGTGCCTGGAGTGTACTTGCGACAGACTACAATGAGCAGTTCTTC. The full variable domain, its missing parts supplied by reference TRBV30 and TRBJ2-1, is SQTIHQWPATLVQPVGSPLSLECTVEGTSNPNLYWYRQAAGRGLQLLFYSVGIGQISSEVPQNLSASRPQDRQFILSSKKLLLSDSGFYLCAWSVLATDYNEQFFGPGTRLTVL.

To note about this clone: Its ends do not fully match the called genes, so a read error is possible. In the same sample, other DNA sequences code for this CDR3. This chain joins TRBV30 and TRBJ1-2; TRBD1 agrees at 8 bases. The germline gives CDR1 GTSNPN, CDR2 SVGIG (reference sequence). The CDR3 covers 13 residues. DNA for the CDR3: TGTGCCTGGAGCCCAGGGGGCGTCAATGGCTACACTTTC. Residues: CAWSPGGVNGYTF.

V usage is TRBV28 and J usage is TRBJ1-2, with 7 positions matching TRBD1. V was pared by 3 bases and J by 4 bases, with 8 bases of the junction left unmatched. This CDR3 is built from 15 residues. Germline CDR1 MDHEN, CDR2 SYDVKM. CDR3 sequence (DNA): TGTGCCAGCAGTTTTAGGGGACAGACATTCTATGGCTACACCTTC. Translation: CASSFRGQTFYGYTF.

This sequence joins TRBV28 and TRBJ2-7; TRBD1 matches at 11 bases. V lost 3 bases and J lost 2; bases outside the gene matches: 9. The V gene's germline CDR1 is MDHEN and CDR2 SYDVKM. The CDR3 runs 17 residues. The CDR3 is CASSFPLRTGGTYEQYF. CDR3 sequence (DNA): TGTGCCAGCAGTTTCCCTCTTAGGACAGGGGGCACCTACGAGCAGTACTTC. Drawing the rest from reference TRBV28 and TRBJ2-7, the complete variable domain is DVKVTQSSRYLVKRTGEKVFLECVQDMDHENMFWYRQDPGLGLRLIYFSYDVKMKEKGDIPEGYSVSREKKERFSLILESASTNQTSMYLCASSFPLRTGGTYEQYFGPGTRLTVT.

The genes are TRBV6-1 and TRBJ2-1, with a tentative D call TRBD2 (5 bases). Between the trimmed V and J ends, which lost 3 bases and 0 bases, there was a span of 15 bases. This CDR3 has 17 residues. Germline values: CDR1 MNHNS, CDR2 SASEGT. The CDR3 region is CASSDQGRGPSYNEQFF. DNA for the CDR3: TGTGCCAGCAGTGATCAAGGGAGAGGACCCTCCTACAATGAGCAGTTCTTC.

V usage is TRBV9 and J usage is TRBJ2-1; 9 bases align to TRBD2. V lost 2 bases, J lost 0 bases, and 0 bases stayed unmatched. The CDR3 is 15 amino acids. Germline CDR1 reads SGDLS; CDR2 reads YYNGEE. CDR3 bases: TGTGCCAGCAGCGTTAGCGGGAGCTCCTACAATGAGCAGTTCTTC. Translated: CASSVSGSSYNEQFF.

As DNA, the CDR3 is TGTGCCAGCAGCGTAGGCGGGGGGAACACCGGGGAGCTGTTTTTT. It codes for CASSVGGGNTGELFF. The chain is built from TRBV9 and TRBJ2-2; 7 nucleotides line up with TRBD2. Trimming cost V 0 bases and J 1 base; bases outside gene matches: 0. The germline V gene has CDR1 SGDLS and CDR2 YYNGEE. This CDR3 is 15 amino acids long.

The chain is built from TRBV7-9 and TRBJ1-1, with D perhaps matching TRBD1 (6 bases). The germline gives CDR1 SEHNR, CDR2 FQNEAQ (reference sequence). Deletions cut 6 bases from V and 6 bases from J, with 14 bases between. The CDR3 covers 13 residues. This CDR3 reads CASRARGFAEAFF. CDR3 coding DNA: TGTGCCAGCAGGGCCAGGGGTTTCGCTGAAGCTTTCTTT.

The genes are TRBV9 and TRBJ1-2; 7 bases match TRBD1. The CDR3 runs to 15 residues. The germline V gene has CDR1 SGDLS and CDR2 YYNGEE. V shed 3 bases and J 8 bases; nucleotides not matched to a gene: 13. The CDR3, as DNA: TGTGCCAGCAGCGGGGGGCTACAGGGGATCCAGGGCTACACCTTC. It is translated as CASSGGLQGIQGYTF.

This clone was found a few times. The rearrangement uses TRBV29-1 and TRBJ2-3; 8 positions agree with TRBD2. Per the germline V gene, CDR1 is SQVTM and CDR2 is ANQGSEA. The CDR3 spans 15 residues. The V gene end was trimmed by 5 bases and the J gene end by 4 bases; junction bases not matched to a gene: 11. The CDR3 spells CSVQGLAWEPDTQYF. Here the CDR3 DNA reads TGCAGCGTTCAAGGACTAGCTTGGGAGCCAGATACGCAGTATTTT.

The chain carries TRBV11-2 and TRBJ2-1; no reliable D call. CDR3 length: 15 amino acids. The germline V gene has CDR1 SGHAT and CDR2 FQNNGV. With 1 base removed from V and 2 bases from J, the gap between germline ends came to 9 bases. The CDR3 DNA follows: TGTGCCAGCAGCTTAGGGCCCAGCGCCTACAATGAGCAGTTCTTC. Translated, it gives CASSLGPSAYNEQFF.

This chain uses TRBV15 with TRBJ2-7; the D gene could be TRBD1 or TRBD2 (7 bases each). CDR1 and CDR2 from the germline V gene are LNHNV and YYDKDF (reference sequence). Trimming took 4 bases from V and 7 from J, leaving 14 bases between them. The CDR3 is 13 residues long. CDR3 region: CATSTRQGGEQYF. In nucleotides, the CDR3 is TGTGCCACCAGCACAAGACAGGGAGGGGAGCAGTACTTC.

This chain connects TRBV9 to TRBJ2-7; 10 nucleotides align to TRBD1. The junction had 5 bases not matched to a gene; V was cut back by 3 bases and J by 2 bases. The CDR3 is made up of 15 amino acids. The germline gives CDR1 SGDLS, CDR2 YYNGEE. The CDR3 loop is CASSASGTGAYEQYF. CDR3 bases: TGTGCCAGCAGCGCGTCCGGGACAGGGGCCTACGAGCAGTACTTC.

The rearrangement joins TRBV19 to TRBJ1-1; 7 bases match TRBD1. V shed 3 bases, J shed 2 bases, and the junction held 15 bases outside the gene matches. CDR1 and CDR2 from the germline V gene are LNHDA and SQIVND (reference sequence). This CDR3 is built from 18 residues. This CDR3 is CASSIISAYRGGNTEAFF. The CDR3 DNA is TGTGCCAGTAGTATTATTAGCGCATACAGGGGAGGAAACACTGAAGCTTTCTTT.